The clone carrying this TCR beta chain was seen a handful of times. This sample was taken from a study of beta chain features in type 1 diabetes. The J segment lost 3 bases and the V segment lost 5 bases, leaving 4 bases of the junction unmatched. Germline-derived CDR1 and CDR2 are PRHDT and FYEKMQ (reference sequence). This CDR3 is 13 amino acids long. The isolated RNA, all of it, was reverse transcribed, so expressed TCRB transcripts were what got sequenced. The repertoire was sequenced with immunoSEQ multiplex PCR; TCRdb's copy has only in-frame clones and lacks some. The repertoire consists of hundreds of thousands of clones, with roughly a sixth occurring once and the leading ten covering 0.02% to 0.03%.

Sequences were obtained from naive CD4+ T cells from blood. This chain connects TRBV13 to TRBJ2-7; TRBD1 matches 7 bases. The source is a woman between 18 and 30 years old in good health. The CDR3 DNA reads TGTGCCAGCAGCGACGGGACAGACTACGAGCAGTACTTC. This sequence encodes CASSDGTDYEQYF.